This T cell receptor (beta chain) is drawn from a study of blood T cells in healthy people across ages. The second PCR ran roughly 7 to 12 cycles with a sample-barcoded 5' primer and J-beta primers. TCRdb ran MiXCR on the 5' RACE reads and lists one entry per CDR3 protein. The table records 1.5 million to 2 million distinct CDR3 sequences, 28% of them present only once. This clonotype was seen ten or more times. V lost 3 bases to trimming and J lost 0 bases, with 9 bases between them. CDR1 is LGHDT, CDR2 YNNKEL, per germline (reference sequence). This CDR3 contains 14 residues. Per-sample PBMC isolation yielded at least 6.5 million cells.

The clonotype originates from a young woman in good health. This rearrangement joins TRBV3-1 to TRBJ2-7; tentatively, D is TRBD1 (5 bases). Sequencing was performed on blood. CDR3 protein: CASSQQTVSYEQYF. The DNA of the CDR3 is TGTGCCAGCAGCCAGCAGACAGTCTCCTACGAGCAGTACTTC.